The clone carrying this TCR beta chain was observed at least ten times. The authors made TCR cDNA by 5'RACE template switching, adding a universal primer site and UMIs. Via MiXCR, TCRdb re-called the 5' RACE reads, giving one row per CDR3 protein. The profile shows some 500,000 distinct CDR3 sequences, approximately 13% of them singletons. The data stem from a study of T cells after yellow fever vaccination. The starting material was PBMCs, obtained on the day of the yellow fever booster vaccination. This TCR derives from a young man who received the YFV17D yellow fever vaccine.

Here the CDR3 DNA reads TGTGCCAGCCACAGCGGACGGGAGAACACTGAAGCTTTCTTT. Protein: CASHSGRENTEAFF. V usage is TRBV7-9 and J usage is TRBJ1-1; D ambiguous. This CDR3 region has 14 residues. Germline CDR1 reads SEHNR; CDR2 reads FQNEAQ (reference sequence). Between the trimmed V and J ends, which lost 8 bases and 1 base, there was a span of 14 bases.